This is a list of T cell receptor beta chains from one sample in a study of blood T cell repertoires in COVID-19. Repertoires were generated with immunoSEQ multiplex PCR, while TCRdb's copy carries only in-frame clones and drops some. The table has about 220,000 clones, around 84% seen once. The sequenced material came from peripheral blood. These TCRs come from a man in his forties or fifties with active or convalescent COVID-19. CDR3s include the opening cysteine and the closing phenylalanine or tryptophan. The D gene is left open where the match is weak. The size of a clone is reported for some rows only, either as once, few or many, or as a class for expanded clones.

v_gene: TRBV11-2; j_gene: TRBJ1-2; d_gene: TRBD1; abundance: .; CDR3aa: CASSINRGYGYTF
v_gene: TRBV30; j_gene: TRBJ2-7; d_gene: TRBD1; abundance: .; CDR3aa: CAWQGAYEQYF
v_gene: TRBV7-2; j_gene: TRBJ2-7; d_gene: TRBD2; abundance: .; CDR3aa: CASSLISGSSRGEQYF
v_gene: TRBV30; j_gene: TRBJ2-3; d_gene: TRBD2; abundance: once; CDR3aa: CAWSVRGTSRGEQYF
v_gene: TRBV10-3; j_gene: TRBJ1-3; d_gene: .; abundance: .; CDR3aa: CAIRDPGDTGNTIYF
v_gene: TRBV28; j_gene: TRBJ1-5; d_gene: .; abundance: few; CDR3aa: CASTGRDQPQHF
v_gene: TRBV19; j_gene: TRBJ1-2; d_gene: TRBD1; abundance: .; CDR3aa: CASSIQGAVYGYTF
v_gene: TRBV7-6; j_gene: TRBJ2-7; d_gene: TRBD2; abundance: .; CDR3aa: CASSLRLSGTSYEQYF
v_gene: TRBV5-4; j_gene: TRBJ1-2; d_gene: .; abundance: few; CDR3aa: CASSTPGALSYGYTF
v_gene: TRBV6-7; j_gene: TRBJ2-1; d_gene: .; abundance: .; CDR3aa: CASSYSSPGRGSYNEQFF
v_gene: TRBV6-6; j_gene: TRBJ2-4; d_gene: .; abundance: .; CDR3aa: CASSTTGKGAKNIQYF
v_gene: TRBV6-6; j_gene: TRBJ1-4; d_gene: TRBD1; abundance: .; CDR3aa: CASRSHRGLNEKLFF
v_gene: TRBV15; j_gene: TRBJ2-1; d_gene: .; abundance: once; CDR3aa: CATSRGLGVPVNEQFF
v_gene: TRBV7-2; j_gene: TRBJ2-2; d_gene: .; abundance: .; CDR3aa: CASSLRGRVGGELFF
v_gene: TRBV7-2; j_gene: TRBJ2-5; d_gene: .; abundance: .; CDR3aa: CASSPILFSGGGETQYF
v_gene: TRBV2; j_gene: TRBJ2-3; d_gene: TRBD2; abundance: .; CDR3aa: CASSLAVYTDTQYF
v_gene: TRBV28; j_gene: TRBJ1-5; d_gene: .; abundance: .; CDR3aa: CASSFIRNNQPQHF
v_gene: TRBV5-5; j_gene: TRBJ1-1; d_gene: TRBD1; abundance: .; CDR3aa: CASSSTGENTEAFF
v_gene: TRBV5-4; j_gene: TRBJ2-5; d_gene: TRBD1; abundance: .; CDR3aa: CASSLDLDRTQETQYF
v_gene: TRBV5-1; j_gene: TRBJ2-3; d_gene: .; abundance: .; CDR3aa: CASSLAPSGTQYF
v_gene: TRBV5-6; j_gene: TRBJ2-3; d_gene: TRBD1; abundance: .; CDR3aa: CASSLLTGGRDTQYF
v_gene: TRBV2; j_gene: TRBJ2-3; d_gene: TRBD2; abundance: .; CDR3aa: CASSPLAGAYTDTQYF
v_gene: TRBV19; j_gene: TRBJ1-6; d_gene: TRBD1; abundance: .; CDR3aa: CASRGQGPSPLHF
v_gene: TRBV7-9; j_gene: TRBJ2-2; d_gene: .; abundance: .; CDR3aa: CASSLKTGPNTGELFF
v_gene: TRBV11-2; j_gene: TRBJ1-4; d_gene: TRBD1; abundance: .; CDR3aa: CASSSRQGGKLFF
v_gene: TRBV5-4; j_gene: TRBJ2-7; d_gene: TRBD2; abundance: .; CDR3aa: CASSFAGLAGNEQYF
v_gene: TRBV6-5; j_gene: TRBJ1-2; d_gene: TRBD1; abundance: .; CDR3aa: CASSLRDSGYGYTF
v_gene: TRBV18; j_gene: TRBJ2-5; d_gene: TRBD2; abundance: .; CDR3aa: CASSTGLAGDETQYF
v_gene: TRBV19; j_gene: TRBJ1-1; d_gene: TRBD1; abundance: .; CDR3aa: CASMIRDRSEAFF
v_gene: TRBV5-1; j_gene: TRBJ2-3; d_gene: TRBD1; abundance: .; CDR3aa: CASSLAGQGMDTQYF
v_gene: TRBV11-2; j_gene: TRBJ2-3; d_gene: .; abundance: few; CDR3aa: CASSPVTDTQYF
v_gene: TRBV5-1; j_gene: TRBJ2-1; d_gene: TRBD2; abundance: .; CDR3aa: CASYTSGSYNEQFF
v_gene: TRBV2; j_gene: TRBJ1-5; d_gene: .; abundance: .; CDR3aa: CASTIDRLTLNQPQHF
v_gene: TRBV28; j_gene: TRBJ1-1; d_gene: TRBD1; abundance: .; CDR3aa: CASSLDRTDTEAFF
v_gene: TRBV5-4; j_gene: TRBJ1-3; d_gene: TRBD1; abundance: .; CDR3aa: CASRSGQGGNTIYF
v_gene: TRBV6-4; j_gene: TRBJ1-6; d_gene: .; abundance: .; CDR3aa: CASSDSSKGNSPLHF
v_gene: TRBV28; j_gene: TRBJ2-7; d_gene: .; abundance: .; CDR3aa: CASSFDNYEQYF
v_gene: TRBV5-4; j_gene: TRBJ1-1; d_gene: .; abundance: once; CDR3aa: CASSRVPGTFYTEAFF
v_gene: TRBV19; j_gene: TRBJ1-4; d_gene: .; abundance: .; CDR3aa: CASSIGQGLNEKLFF
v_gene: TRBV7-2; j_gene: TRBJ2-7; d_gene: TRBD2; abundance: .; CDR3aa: CASSLSGTSGSPYEQYF
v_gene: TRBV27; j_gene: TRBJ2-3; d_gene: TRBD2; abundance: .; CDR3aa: CASREAGVADTQYF
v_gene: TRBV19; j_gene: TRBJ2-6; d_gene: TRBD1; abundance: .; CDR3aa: CASSPGTVSGANVLTF
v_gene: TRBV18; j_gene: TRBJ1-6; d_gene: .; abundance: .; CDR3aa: CASSRGDPYNSPLHF
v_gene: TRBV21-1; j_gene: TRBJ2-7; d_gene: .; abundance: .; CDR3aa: CASSKTGVWGYEQYF
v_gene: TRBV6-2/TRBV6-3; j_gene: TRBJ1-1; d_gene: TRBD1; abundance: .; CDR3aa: CASSLGQATEAFF
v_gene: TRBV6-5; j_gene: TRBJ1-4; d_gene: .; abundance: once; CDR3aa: CASPRTNEKLFF
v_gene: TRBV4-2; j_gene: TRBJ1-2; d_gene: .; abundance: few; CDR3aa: CASSQEQGRWGYTF
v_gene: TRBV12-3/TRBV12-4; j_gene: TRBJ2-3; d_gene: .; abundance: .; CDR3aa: CASSFLSGDTQYF
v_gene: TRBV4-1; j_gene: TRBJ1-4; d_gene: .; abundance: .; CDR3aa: CASRSGVEKLFF
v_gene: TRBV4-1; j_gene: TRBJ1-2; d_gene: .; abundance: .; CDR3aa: CASSPQGGLGLYGYTF
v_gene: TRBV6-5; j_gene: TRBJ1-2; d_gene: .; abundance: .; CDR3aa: CASSPRRVYGYTF
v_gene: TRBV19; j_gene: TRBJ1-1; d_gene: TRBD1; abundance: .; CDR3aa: CASSTGQGALAFF
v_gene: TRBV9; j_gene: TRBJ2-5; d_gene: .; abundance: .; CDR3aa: CASSASGSQETQYF
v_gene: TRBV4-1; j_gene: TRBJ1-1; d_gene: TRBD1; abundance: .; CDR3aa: CASSQFPTGGKTEAFF
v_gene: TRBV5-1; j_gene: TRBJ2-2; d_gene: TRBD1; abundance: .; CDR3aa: CASSSQGAHTGELFF
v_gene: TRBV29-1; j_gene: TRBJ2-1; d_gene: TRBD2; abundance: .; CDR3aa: CSVAGRPYNEQFF
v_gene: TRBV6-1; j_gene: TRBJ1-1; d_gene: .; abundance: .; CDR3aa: CASSAAWESELNTEAFF
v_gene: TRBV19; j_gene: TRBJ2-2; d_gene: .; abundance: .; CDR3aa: CASRAVNTGELFF
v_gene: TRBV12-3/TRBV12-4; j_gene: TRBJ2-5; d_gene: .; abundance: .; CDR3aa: CASSPEAETQYF
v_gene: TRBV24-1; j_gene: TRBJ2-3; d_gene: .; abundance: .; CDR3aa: CATSDLGQGTADTQYF